The sequence of this T cell receptor (beta chain) was determined in a study of identical twins. MiXCR, applied by TCRdb to the 5' RACE reads, yields one record per CDR3 protein. Among some 900,000 distinct CDR3 sequences listed, roughly 12% were seen once. Trimming took 2 bases from V and 0 from J, leaving 10 bases between them. CDR3 size: 15 residues. Germline CDR1 and CDR2: MNHEY and SVGAGI. Many counts were recorded for this clonotype. The same sample was also used in a study of yellow fever vaccine responses in identical twins.

The chain uses TRBV6-5 and TRBJ1-1; perhaps TRBD1 as D (5 bases). Sequenced: PBMCs. This TCR derives from a woman aged 18 to 35 in good health. CDR3 nucleotide sequence: TGTGCCAGCAGTTACCAGTCAGGGCTGAACACTGAAGCTTTCTTT. This sequence encodes CASSYQSGLNTEAFF.